These 14 T cell receptor beta chains share one sample of origin, sequenced in a study of blood T cell repertoires in COVID-19. Repertoires were generated with immunoSEQ multiplex PCR, while TCRdb's copy carries only in-frame clones and drops some. The top ten hold about an eighth of the sample, which has more than 150,000 clones, about 80% seen once. What was sequenced was PBMCs or T cells enriched from blood (not recorded which). The source of these receptors is a man aged 55 to 70 who had been exposed to COVID-19.

The chain uses TRBV5-4 and TRBJ2-1, with 11 bases matching TRBD2. The germline CDR1 and CDR2 sequences are SGHNT and YYREEE (reference sequence). The CDR3 sequence is 15 residues long. J lost 8 bases, V lost 4 bases, and 8 bases had no gene match. This CDR3 reads CASSPTSGMVHEQFF. The CDR3, as DNA: TGTGCCAGCAGCCCGACTAGCGGGATGGTACATGAGCAGTTCTTC.

V usage is TRBV15 and J usage is TRBJ2-1; the match to TRBD2 covers 12 bases. V trimming: 3 bases; J trimming: 5 bases; junction bases outside the gene matches: 5. From germline, CDR1 is LNHNV and CDR2 YYDKDF (reference sequence). CDR3 size: 16 residues. The CDR3 DNA is TGTGCCACCAGCAGTGGGGCTAGCGGGAGGGACAATGAGCAGTTCTTC. This encodes CATSSGASGRDNEQFF.

The rearrangement uses TRBV19 and TRBJ2-6, with D perhaps matching TRBD1 (5 bases). CDR3 size: 15 residues. CDR1 and CDR2 (germline): LNHDA, SQIVND (reference sequence). V was trimmed by 5 bases and J by 2 bases, leaving 10 bases between them. The CDR3 here is CASSQGSTGANVLTF. CDR3 DNA sequence: TGTGCCAGTAGTCAGGGAAGTACTGGGGCCAACGTCCTGACTTTC. The variable domain in full, with the rest retrieved from reference TRBV19 and TRBJ2-6, is DGGITQSPKYLFRKEGQNVTLSCEQNLNHDAMYWYRQDPGQGLRLIYYSQIVNDFQKGDIAEGYSVSREKKESFPLTVTSAQKNPTAFYLCASSQGSTGANVLTFGAGSRLTVL.

The chain recombines TRBV28 with TRBJ1-5; the D is unclear. Trimming removed 3 bases from V and 7 bases from J, with 7 bases in between. Germline loops: CDR1 MDHEN, CDR2 SYDVKM. This CDR3 has 12 residues. CDR3 protein: CASSLGGQPQHF. The CDR3 DNA is TGTGCCAGCAGTTTGGGCGGGCAGCCCCAGCATTTT. The whole variable domain, remainder taken from reference TRBV28 and TRBJ1-5, is DVKVTQSSRYLVKRTGEKVFLECVQDMDHENMFWYRQDPGLGLRLIYFSYDVKMKEKGDIPEGYSVSREKKERFSLILESASTNQTSMYLCASSLGGQPQHFGDGTRLSIL.

The chain joins TRBV5-6 to TRBJ1-2; D is possibly TRBD1 (6 bases). V was clipped by 0 bases and J by 3 bases, with 18 bases between them. The germline V gene has CDR1 SGHDT and CDR2 YYEEEE. This CDR3 comprises 17 residues. In nucleotides, the CDR3 is TGTGCCAGCAGCTTGGGAGGGGGGGCCGGCGGTGACTATGGCTACACCTTC. This sequence encodes CASSLGGGAGGDYGYTF.

J is TRBJ2-3 and V is TRBV11-3, with 10 nucleotides matching TRBD1. V gave up 5 bases and J gave up 9 bases; unmatched junction bases: 11. The CDR3 is 15 residues long. Germline-derived CDR1 and CDR2 are SGHNT and YENEEA. Here the CDR3 DNA reads TGTGCCAGCAGCCCGTCGACAGGGGGCGCAGGCACGCAGTATTTT. Amino acids: CASSPSTGGAGTQYF.

This chain uses TRBV6-5 with TRBJ2-1; D is possibly TRBD2 (6 bases). Germline assignment: CDR1 MNHEY and CDR2 SVGAGI. This CDR3 contains 15 residues. Trimming stripped 6 bases from V and 5 bases from J, with 17 bases between. DNA of the CDR3: TGTGCCAGCAGCCCCGTGGTAGCGGAGAACAATGAGCAGTTCTTC. This sequence encodes CASSPVVAENNEQFF.

The V and J genes are TRBV27 and TRBJ2-1; the match to TRBD2 covers 7 bases. The CDR3 loop spans 14 amino acids. Germline lookup yields CDR1 MNHEY and CDR2 SMNVEV (reference sequence). Trimming took 3 bases from V and 10 from J; bases not matched to a gene: 9. CDR3 sequence reads: CASSFNPTSTEQFF. CDR3 DNA: TGTGCCAGCAGTTTCAATCCGACTAGCACAGAGCAGTTCTTC.

Regarding this clone: The germline gene is not matched at one end of the junction; a read error may be the cause. Other DNA sequences of this sample code for an identical CDR3. The V and J genes are TRBV2 and TRBJ2-2; TRBD1 agrees at 9 bases. Germline CDR1 reads SNHLY; CDR2 reads FYNNEI. CDR3 length: 14 residues. CDR3 in DNA: TGTGCTAGCAGCGTACAGGGGGCGTCCGGGGAGCTGTTTTTT. This translates into CASSVQGASGELFF.

This rearrangement joins TRBV7-6 to TRBJ2-6; 11 nucleotides align to TRBD1. This CDR3 spans 17 amino acids. The V gene's germline CDR1 is SGHVS and CDR2 FNYEAQ. V lost 5 bases and J lost 2; bases outside the gene matches: 5. The CDR3 loop reads CASSNGQGATGANVLTF. CDR3 sequence (DNA): TGTGCCAGCAGCAACGGACAGGGGGCGACTGGGGCCAACGTCCTGACTTTC.

This clone was counted between two and nine times. The chain is built from TRBV28 and TRBJ1-1, with a possible D match to TRBD1 (6 bases). In germline, CDR1 is MDHEN, CDR2 SYDVKM. Trimming took off 8 bases at V and 3 bases at J, with 13 bases between the two ends. The length of the CDR3 is 13 residues. The CDR3 reads CASVTTGYTEAFF. CDR3 nucleotides: TGTGCCAGCGTTACTACAGGGTACACTGAAGCTTTCTTT.

The genes are TRBV18 and TRBJ1-6; TRBD1 agrees at 8 bases. Germline loops: CDR1 KGHSH, CDR2 LQKENI. This CDR3 spans 16 amino acids. V lost 5 bases to trimming and J lost 10 bases; unmatched junction nucleotides: 13. CDR3 sequence (DNA): TGTGCCAGCTCAGTCAAGACAGGGGATACCAGGTCACCCCTCCACTTT. It codes for CASSVKTGDTRSPLHF.

J is TRBJ2-2 and V is TRBV9, with 10 bases identical to TRBD2. Germline CDR1 SGDLS, CDR2 YYNGEE. Trimming cost V 0 bases and J 6 bases; bases outside gene matches: 5. CDR3 length equals 16 residues. CDR3 nucleotide sequence: TGTGCCAGCAGCGTAGTCCCTAGCGGGAGCGCCGGGGAGCTGTTTTTT. Encoded protein: CASSVVPSGSAGELFF.

The genes are TRBV5-1 and TRBJ2-7, with 7 nucleotides matching TRBD1. J lost 0 bases, V lost 3 bases, and 3 bases had no gene match. This CDR3 spans 14 amino acids. CDR1 SGHRS and CDR2 YFSETQ come from the germline V gene. The CDR3 sequence is CASSWDSYSYEQYF. CDR3 nucleotide sequence: TGCGCCAGCAGCTGGGACAGCTACTCCTACGAGCAGTACTTC. Filled out from reference TRBV5-1 and TRBJ2-7, the complete variable domain reads KAGVTQTPRYLIKTRGQQVTLSCSPISGHRSVSWYQQTPGQGLQFLFEYFSETQRNKGNFPGRFSGRQFSNSRSEMNVSTLELGDSALYLCASSWDSYSYEQYFGPGTRLTVT.